This is a list of T cell receptor beta chains from one sample in a study of blood T cells in healthy people across ages. TCRdb re-called the 5' RACE reads through MiXCR, storing one row per CDR3 protein. This table holds about 900,000 distinct CDR3 sequences, around 62% found once. Sequenced input: blood. Receptors originate from a young man in good health. Each CDR3 is given with its conserved first and last residue. A D gene is named only where the DNA matches it firmly. A row's size may be missing; if present it is once, few, many or a size class.

abundance	j_gene	v_gene	d_gene	CDR3nt	CDR3aa
-	TRBJ2-3	TRBV12-3/TRBV12-4	TRBD2	TGTGCCAGCAGCCCAACGGGTTCGACTAGCGGGGGTAGCACAGATACGCAGTATTTT	CASSPTGSTSGGSTDTQYF
-	TRBJ2-1	TRBV7-2	TRBD2	TGTGCCAGCAGCTTAGCGACTAGCGGGGGTCAAAATGAGCAGTTCTTC	CASSLATSGGQNEQFF
-	TRBJ1-4	TRBV20-1	-	TGCAGTGCTAACCCCCCGCAGGGGTCTAAAGAAAAACTGTTTTTT	CSANPPQGSKEKLFF
-	TRBJ1-5	TRBV7-9	-	TGTGCCAGCAGCGGAAACGGACAGCAGCCCCAGCATTTT	CASSGNGQQPQHF
-	TRBJ1-4	TRBV10-3	TRBD1	TGTGCCATCAGTGGGGGACAGGGGGCAAAAGAAAAACTGTTTTTT	CAISGGQGAKEKLFF
-	TRBJ2-1	TRBV6-1	TRBD2	TGTGCCAGCAGTAATCCTTATAGCGGGGGGGCGGGAATAGGTGAGCAGTTCTTC	CASSNPYSGGAGIGEQFF
-	TRBJ2-7	TRBV27	-	TGTGCCAGCAGTTTATCTCAGTTTTCCCACTACGAGCAGTACTTC	CASSLSQFSHYEQYF
once	TRBJ2-3	TRBV4-3	-	TGCGCCAGCAGCCCAAGACAGGATTGGGATACGCAGTATTTT	CASSPRQDWDTQYF
few	TRBJ1-6	TRBV4-2	-	TGTGCCAGCAGCCAAGGACTGGTCCGTAGCTCCTATAATTCACCCCTCCACTTT	CASSQGLVRSSYNSPLHF
-	TRBJ2-3	TRBV5-1	-	TGCGCCAGCAGCTTGGCCCTCGTGGGGGGCAACGCAGATACGCAGTATTTT	CASSLALVGGNADTQYF
-	TRBJ2-3	TRBV4-2	-	TGTGCCAGCAGCCAAGATATTACACTTAGCACAGATACGCAGTATTTT	CASSQDITLSTDTQYF
few	TRBJ1-2	TRBV7-2	-	TGTGCCAGCGTCGGAGCTAACTATGGCTACACCTTC	CASVGANYGYTF
-	TRBJ2-1	TRBV27	TRBD1	TGTGCCAGCAGCCGGGACAGGGAAGATGAGCAGTTCTTC	CASSRDREDEQFF
-	TRBJ2-1	TRBV5-4	-	TGTGCCAGCAGACCCCGTGGGGGGTCATATTACAATGAGCAGTTCTTC	CASRPRGGSYYNEQFF
-	TRBJ1-2	TRBV4-2	-	TGTGCCAGCAGCCAAGAGGCCAGTCAATCCTATGGCTACACCTTC	CASSQEASQSYGYTF
-	TRBJ2-3	TRBV9	TRBD2	TGTGCCAGCAGCGTTAGCGGGGGAGGGACAGATACGCAGTATTTT	CASSVSGGGTDTQYF
many	TRBJ2-3	TRBV15	-	TGTGCCACCAGCAGAGGGGACAGCACAGATACGCAGTATTTT	CATSRGDSTDTQYF
-	TRBJ2-3	TRBV5-1	-	TGCGCCGGCAGTCTAGGGCGTACAGATACGCAGTATTTT	CAGSLGRTDTQYF
-	TRBJ2-3	TRBV15	-	TGTGCCACCAGCAGGTCAGGAGTCACAGATACGCAGTATTTT	CATSRSGVTDTQYF
-	TRBJ2-7	TRBV5-1	TRBD2	TGCGCCAGCAGCGGACTAGCGGGGCCCCAACATGAGCAGTACTTC	CASSGLAGPQHEQYF
-	TRBJ2-4	TRBV27	TRBD1	TGTGCCAGCAGTCCGACAGGGGCCTCTAACTTAGCCAAAAACATTCAGTACTTC	CASSPTGASNLAKNIQYF
-	TRBJ2-7	TRBV27	TRBD1	TGTGCCAGCAGTTTATTAGGACAGGGTTACTACGAGCAGTACTTC	CASSLLGQGYYEQYF
-	TRBJ1-1	TRBV6-6	-	TGTGCCAGCAGCTCCCGCAGTGGGGATGCTGAAGCTTTCTTT	CASSSRSGDAEAFF